Below, 20 T cell receptor beta chains from the same sample are listed, as sequenced in a study of cytomegalovirus exposure and HLA in healthy donors. PCR primers comprised 60 Vbeta and 13 Jbeta primers. Libraries were prepared by immunoSEQ multiplex PCR; TCRdb keeps only in-frame clonotypes and omits some of them. The sample shows 150,000 or so clones, about 72% of them seen only once. Sequencing used PBMCs. The receptors stem from a human donor in good health.

The rearrangement joins TRBV6-5 to TRBJ1-1; possibly TRBD1 for D (6 bases). Trimming pared 7 bases from V and 2 bases from J, leaving 17 bases between. The V gene's germline CDR1 is MNHEY and CDR2 SVGAGI. CDR3 size: 15 residues. CDR3 region: CASTLTGQPNTEAFF. In DNA, the CDR3 is TGTGCCAGCACCTTGACAGGACAGCCAAACACTGAAGCTTTCTTT.

The chain is built from TRBV11-2 and TRBJ2-7; tentative D call: TRBD1 (6 bases). Trimming pared 1 base from V and 2 bases from J, leaving 18 bases between. The CDR3 length is 17 residues. Germline CDR1 and CDR2: SGHAT and FQNNGV. CDR3 in DNA: TGTGCCAGCAGCTTAGTTGGACAGCTCGGCGTCCCCTACGAGCAGTACTTC. It is translated as CASSLVGQLGVPYEQYF.

This chain joins TRBV5-6 and TRBJ1-1, with D possibly being TRBD1 (6 bases). There are 15 residues in the CDR3. In germline, CDR1 is SGHDT, CDR2 YYEEEE. The germline V and J ends were trimmed by 4 bases and 1 base, with 14 bases remaining between them. The CDR3 DNA follows: TGTGCCAGCAGCCCTGTCACAGGGTGGAACACTGAAGCTTTCTTT. This translates into CASSPVTGWNTEAFF. Supplemented by reference TRBV5-6 and TRBJ1-1, the full variable domain reads DAGVTQSPTHLIKTRGQQVTLRCSPKSGHDTVSWYQQALGQGPQFIFQYYEEEERQRGNFPDRFSGHQFPNYSSELNVNALLLGDSALYLCASSPVTGWNTEAFFGQGTRLTVV.

The chain couples TRBV2 to TRBJ2-7; 9 nucleotides agree with TRBD1. CDR1 SNHLY and CDR2 FYNNEI come from the germline V gene. The V gene end was trimmed by 6 bases and the J gene end by 7 bases; junction bases not matched to a gene: 13. This CDR3 spans 15 amino acids. The CDR3 DNA sequence: TGTGCCAGCAGACCCACAGGGGGCCCATCGATGGAGCAGTACTTC. It encodes CASRPTGGPSMEQYF.

The sample holds a few counts of this clone. V and J are TRBV2 and TRBJ1-5; 7 nucleotides line up with TRBD1. V lost 6 bases, J lost 0 bases, and 5 bases stayed unmatched. The CDR3 extends over 15 amino acids. The germline V gene encodes CDR1 SNHLY and CDR2 FYNNEI. CDR3 residues: CASRKDRDSNQPQHF. CDR3 nucleotides: TGTGCCAGCAGGAAAGACAGGGATAGCAATCAGCCCCAGCATTTT.

V is TRBV5-1 and J is TRBJ2-5; 10 positions agree with TRBD1. With 6 bases clipped from V and 5 bases from J, the junction kept 7 bases outside the gene matches. This CDR3 region has 14 residues. CDR1 is SGHRS, CDR2 YFSETQ, per germline. The CDR3 nucleotides read TGCGCCAGCACCGAGACAGGGGGCAGGGAGACCCAGTACTTC. Translating it yields CASTETGGRETQYF.

The genes are TRBV27 and TRBJ2-5; D is uncertain. The germline CDR1 and CDR2 sequences are MNHEY and SMNVEV (reference sequence). This CDR3 is built from 14 residues. Trimming shortened V by 2 bases and J by 7 bases, and 14 bases separated the two germline ends. CDR3 loop: CASSLGGILRTQYF. The DNA for the CDR3 is TGTGCCAGCAGTTTAGGCGGCATCCTGCGGACCCAGTACTTC.

This chain connects TRBV9 to TRBJ1-1; TRBD1 matches 8 bases. This CDR3 region has 13 residues. The junction had 3 bases not matched to a gene; V was cut back by 4 bases and J by 4 bases. CDR1 and CDR2 from the germline V gene are SGDLS and YYNGEE. The chain's CDR3 is CASSQDRGTEAFF. As DNA, the CDR3 is TGTGCCAGCAGCCAAGACAGGGGCACTGAAGCTTTCTTT.

The chain carries TRBV6-4 and TRBJ1-2; TRBD1 is a possible D gene (5 bases). V lost 0 bases to trimming and J lost 3 bases, with 8 bases between them. The CDR3 covers 14 residues. Looked up from germline, CDR1 is MRHNA and CDR2 is SNTAGT. DNA for the CDR3: TGTGCCAGCAGTGACTCGGCAGGGTACTATGGCTACACCTTC. This translates into CASSDSAGYYGYTF.

This chain uses TRBV18 with TRBJ2-1; TRBD2 matches 7 bases. V was clipped by 6 bases and J by 7 bases; unmatched bases: 6. Looked up from germline, CDR1 is KGHSH and CDR2 is LQKENI. This CDR3 has 13 amino acids. The CDR3 loop is CASSPLGGNEQFF. Here the CDR3 DNA reads TGTGCCAGCTCCCCTCTGGGGGGGAATGAGCAGTTCTTC.

This clone was observed a handful of times. CDR3 nucleotide sequence: TGTGCCAGTAGTATATCGGACAGGGGGAGTTACGAGCAGTACTTC. Translation: CASSISDRGSYEQYF. The chain carries TRBV19 and TRBJ2-7; TRBD1 aligns across 10 bases. In germline, CDR1 is LNHDA, CDR2 SQIVND (reference sequence). V shed 2 bases, J shed 4 bases, and the junction held 5 bases outside the gene matches. The CDR3 spans 15 residues.

This chain links TRBV1 with TRBJ1-2; TRBD1 is the table's D call, not checked against the DNA. TRBV1 is a recognized pseudogene. The CDR3 contains 14 residues. The CDR3 protein is CTSSQDNSLYGYTF. The CDR3 DNA sequence: TGCACCAGCAGCCAAGATAACAGCCTCTATGGCTACACCTTC.

The J gene is TRBJ2-7, the V gene TRBV19, with TRBD1 as a possible D gene (6 bases). The germline V and J ends were trimmed by 5 bases and 3 bases, with 17 bases remaining between them. The CDR3 totals 15 residues. Germline loops: CDR1 LNHDA, CDR2 SQIVND (reference sequence). The chain's CDR3 is CASSETGSPYYEQYF. Here the CDR3 DNA reads TGTGCCAGTAGTGAGACAGGCTCACCTTACTACGAGCAGTACTTC.

The chain uses TRBV4-3 and TRBJ1-1; D not resolved. Trimming shortened V by 3 bases and J by 7 bases, and 12 bases separated the two germline ends. This CDR3 comprises 13 residues. Looked up from germline, CDR1 is LGHNA and CDR2 is YSLEER. CDR3 sequence: CASSHSTGIEAFF. CDR3 nucleotides: TGCGCCAGCAGCCATTCCACCGGGATTGAAGCTTTCTTT.

V usage is TRBV11-1 and J usage is TRBJ2-5, with D unclear. Germline lookup yields CDR1 SGHAT and CDR2 FQDESV (reference sequence). The CDR3 loop spans 13 amino acids. V was pared by 5 bases and J by 5 bases, with 12 bases between. CDR3 protein: CASSTGVGETQYF. In DNA, the CDR3 is TGTGCCAGCAGCACCGGCGTGGGCGAGACCCAGTACTTC. The whole variable domain, remainder taken from reference TRBV11-1 and TRBJ2-5, is EAEVAQSPRYKITEKSQAVAFWCDPISGHATLYWYRQILGQGPELLVQFQDESVVDDSQLPKDRFSAERLKGVDSTLKIQPAELGDSAMYLCASSTGVGETQYFGPGTRLLVL.

The rearrangement links TRBV9 to TRBJ2-1; 10 bases match TRBD2. The V gene end was trimmed by 0 bases and the J gene end by 7 bases; junction bases not matched to a gene: 7. Germline values: CDR1 SGDLS, CDR2 YYNGEE. This CDR3 comprises 16 residues. The CDR3 DNA is TGTGCCAGCAGCGTAGCTCTAAGCGGGGGGGCGAATGAGCAGTTCTTC. Translating gives CASSVALSGGANEQFF. Drawing the rest from reference TRBV9 and TRBJ2-1, the complete variable domain is DSGVTQTPKHLITATGQRVTLRCSPRSGDLSVYWYQQSLDQGLQFLIQYYNGEERAKGNILERFSAQQFPDLHSELNLSSLELGDSALYFCASSVALSGGANEQFFGPGTRLTVL.

The V and J genes are TRBV2 and TRBJ2-7, with D possibly being TRBD2 (5 bases). V shed 4 bases and J shed 7 bases, with 8 bases lying between them. This CDR3 spans 11 amino acids. CDR1 and CDR2 from the germline V gene are SNHLY and FYNNEI. The CDR3 region is CASSGSGEQYF. The CDR3 coding sequence is TGTGCCAGCAGTGGCTCGGGGGAGCAGTACTTC.

This clone came up a few times. The chain combines TRBV19 with TRBJ2-1; D is undetermined. The CDR3 totals 13 residues. Trimming left V 3 bases short and J 5 bases short, with 8 bases between. The V gene's germline CDR1 is LNHDA and CDR2 SQIVND (reference sequence). The CDR3 loop is CASSIGENNEQFF. As DNA, the CDR3 is TGTGCCAGTAGTATCGGAGAGAACAATGAGCAGTTCTTC.

This clone appeared many times. The chain recombines TRBV6-5 with TRBJ1-5, with 7 bases lining up with TRBD1. V gave up 5 bases and J gave up 5 bases; unmatched junction bases: 3. The CDR3 is made up of 13 amino acids. Germline CDR1 reads MNHEY; CDR2 reads SVGAGI. This CDR3 is CASSLDRDQPQHF. CDR3 DNA sequence: TGTGCCAGCAGTCTCGACAGGGATCAGCCCCAGCATTTT.

In its sample, this clone was seen a few times. The CDR3 is CASSLYGLAGTDTQYF. In DNA, the CDR3 is TGCGCCAGCAGCCTATATGGACTAGCTGGCACAGATACGCAGTATTTT. The V and J genes are TRBV4-1 and TRBJ2-3; 8 bases agree with TRBD2. The CDR3 runs to 16 residues. V was clipped by 4 bases and J by 1 base; unmatched bases: 7. Germline CDR1 is MGHRA and CDR2 is YSYEKL.